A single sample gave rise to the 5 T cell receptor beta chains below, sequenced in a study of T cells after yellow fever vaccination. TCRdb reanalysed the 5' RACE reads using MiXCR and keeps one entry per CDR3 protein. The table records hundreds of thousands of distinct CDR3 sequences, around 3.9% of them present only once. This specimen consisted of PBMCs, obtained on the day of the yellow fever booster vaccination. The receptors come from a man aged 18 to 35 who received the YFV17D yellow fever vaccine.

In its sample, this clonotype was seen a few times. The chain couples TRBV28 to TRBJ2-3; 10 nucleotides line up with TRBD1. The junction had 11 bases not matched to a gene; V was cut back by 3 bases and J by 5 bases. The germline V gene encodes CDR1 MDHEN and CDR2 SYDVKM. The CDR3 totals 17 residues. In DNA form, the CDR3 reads TGTGCCAGCAGTTTTAGTGGCGGGACAGGGGTAATAGATACGCAGTATTTT. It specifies CASSFSGGTGVIDTQYF. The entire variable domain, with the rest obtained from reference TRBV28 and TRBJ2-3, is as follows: DVKVTQSSRYLVKRTGEKVFLECVQDMDHENMFWYRQDPGLGLRLIYFSYDVKMKEKGDIPEGYSVSREKKERFSLILESASTNQTSMYLCASSFSGGTGVIDTQYFGPGTRLTVL.

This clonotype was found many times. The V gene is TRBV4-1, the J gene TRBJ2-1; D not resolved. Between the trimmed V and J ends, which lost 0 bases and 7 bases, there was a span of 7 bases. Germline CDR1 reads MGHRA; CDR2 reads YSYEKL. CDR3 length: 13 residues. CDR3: CASSQDPPNEQFF. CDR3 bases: TGCGCCAGCAGCCAAGATCCCCCGAATGAGCAGTTCTTC.

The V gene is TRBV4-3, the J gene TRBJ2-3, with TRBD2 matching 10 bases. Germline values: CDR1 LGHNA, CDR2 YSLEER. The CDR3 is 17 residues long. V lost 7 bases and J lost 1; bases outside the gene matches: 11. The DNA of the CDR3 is TGCGCCAGCATCCAGAGACCCGGGACTAGCGGCACAGATACGCAGTATTTT. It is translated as CASIQRPGTSGTDTQYF.

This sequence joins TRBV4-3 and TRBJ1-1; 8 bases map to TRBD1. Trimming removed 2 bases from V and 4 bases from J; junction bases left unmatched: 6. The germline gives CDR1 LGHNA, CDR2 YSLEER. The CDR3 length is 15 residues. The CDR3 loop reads CASSQQDRGGTEAFF. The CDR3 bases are TGCGCCAGCAGCCAACAAGACAGGGGCGGCACTGAAGCTTTCTTT.

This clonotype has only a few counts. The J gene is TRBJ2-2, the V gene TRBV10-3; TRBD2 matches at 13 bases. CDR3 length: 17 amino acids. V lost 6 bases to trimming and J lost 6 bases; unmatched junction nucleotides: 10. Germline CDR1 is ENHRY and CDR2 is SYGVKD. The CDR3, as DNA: TGTGCCATCAGGAGACCCGGACTAGCGGGGGAGTCCGGGGAGCTGTTTTTT. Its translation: CAIRRPGLAGESGELFF.